The source of this T cell receptor (beta chain) is a study of regulatory T cells in long-lasting Graves disease. V lost 3 bases and J lost 10, with 16 bases in between. The germline V gene has CDR1 DFQATT and CDR2 SNEGSKA (reference sequence). The CDR3 spans 13 residues. Arm-PCR of CDR3 regions and iRepertoire HTBI primers were used to build TCR beta libraries. TCRdb redid the calling of the multiplex PCR reads with MiXCR, one entry per CDR3 protein. The sample consists of more than 300,000 distinct CDR3 sequences, 15% to 17% of them appearing once. A note on this clonotype: Its antigen is still unknown. Since a far larger clone is one base different, this is likely a read error.

Study-wide results and caveats: Favoring TRBV28, TRBJ1-2 and TRBJ2-5 was a feature seen in persistent disease. Newly diagnosed patients had higher TCR diversity than persistent Graves' patients did.

The time point is: newly diagnosed GD, antithyroid drugs for less than 3 months. PBMCs were the source of the RNA used for TCR sequencing. The authors drew patients from an endocrinology department in Xi'an, China. This sequence originates from a female donor with Graves disease. The sequencing used peripheral blood mononuclear cells (PBMCs), collected at new diagnosis, from a patient treated with antithyroid drugs. This chain uses TRBV20-1 with TRBJ2-1, with a weak D call TRBD2 (6 bases). The CDR3 nucleotides are TGCAGTGCTAGGTCGGGAGTGGGCCACGAGCAGTTCTTC. Amino acids: CSARSGVGHEQFF.